These T cell receptor beta chains were read from a single sample in a study of CD8+ T cells in alopecia areata. Method: immunoSEQ multiplex PCR; TCRdb's copy keeps in-frame clones and lacks some. The data contain over 200,000 clones, around 62% of them seen just once; the ten biggest clones take up approximately 0.5%. This specimen consisted of CD4+ T cells sorted from blood, obtained at week 0. The receptors originated from a human donor with alopecia areata. Both conserved end residues are part of each CDR3. The order of the fields is V gene, J gene, CDR3 protein.

v_gene: TRBV11-3; j_gene: TRBJ2-3; CDR3aa: CASSLDSVASTQYF
v_gene: TRBV5-1; j_gene: TRBJ2-2; CDR3aa: CASSPGIRLSTGELFF
v_gene: TRBV9; j_gene: TRBJ2-5; CDR3aa: CASSGGAFPQETQYF
v_gene: TRBV30; j_gene: TRBJ2-3; CDR3aa: CAWRLAGTSDTQYF
v_gene: TRBV5-1; j_gene: TRBJ2-3; CDR3aa: CASSLGETTDTQYF
v_gene: TRBV27; j_gene: TRBJ1-1; CDR3aa: CATSPQRGAEAFF
v_gene: TRBV30; j_gene: TRBJ1-4; CDR3aa: CAWSVQVAQNEKLFF
v_gene: TRBV25-1; j_gene: TRBJ2-1; CDR3aa: CASLRRDYNEQFF
v_gene: TRBV9; j_gene: TRBJ2-5; CDR3aa: CASSFTGTGEETQYF
v_gene: TRBV7-9; j_gene: TRBJ1-4; CDR3aa: CASSLPERGGIDEKLFF
v_gene: TRBV6-6; j_gene: TRBJ1-1; CDR3aa: CASRTGDTEAFF
v_gene: TRBV7-9; j_gene: TRBJ1-2; CDR3aa: CASTRQANYGYTF
v_gene: TRBV30; j_gene: TRBJ1-5; CDR3aa: CAWSVMGQGGNQPQHF
v_gene: TRBV6-5; j_gene: TRBJ2-7; CDR3aa: CASSYSGTENYEQYF
v_gene: TRBV4-1; j_gene: TRBJ1-1; CDR3aa: CASSQLWVNTEAFF
v_gene: TRBV6-5; j_gene: TRBJ1-6; CDR3aa: CASSYGNRGATLHF
v_gene: TRBV11-1; j_gene: TRBJ2-7; CDR3aa: CASSLGRAYEQYF
v_gene: TRBV29-1; j_gene: TRBJ2-1; CDR3aa: CSALTSGRNEQFF
v_gene: TRBV7-2; j_gene: TRBJ2-4; CDR3aa: CASSLGVGKYF
v_gene: TRBV19; j_gene: TRBJ2-1; CDR3aa: CASGADRGIEQFF
v_gene: TRBV25-1; j_gene: TRBJ2-2; CDR3aa: CASSESRISAGELFF
v_gene: TRBV30; j_gene: TRBJ2-1; CDR3aa: CALTRGGGYNEQFF
v_gene: TRBV5-5; j_gene: TRBJ2-2; CDR3aa: CASSLGPGQGAGELFF
v_gene: TRBV7-2; j_gene: TRBJ2-3; CDR3aa: CASSPLDTQYF
v_gene: TRBV29-1; j_gene: TRBJ2-2; CDR3aa: CSVGTSGSSGELFF
v_gene: TRBV6-5; j_gene: TRBJ2-2; CDR3aa: CASSRDRGPTGELFF
v_gene: TRBV12-5; j_gene: TRBJ2-5; CDR3aa: CASGLDILETQYF
v_gene: TRBV6-5; j_gene: TRBJ2-5; CDR3aa: CASRRTALQETQYF
v_gene: TRBV9; j_gene: TRBJ1-1; CDR3aa: CASSSTGVHTEAFF
v_gene: TRBV15; j_gene: TRBJ2-7; CDR3aa: CATSSGKQGWYEQYF